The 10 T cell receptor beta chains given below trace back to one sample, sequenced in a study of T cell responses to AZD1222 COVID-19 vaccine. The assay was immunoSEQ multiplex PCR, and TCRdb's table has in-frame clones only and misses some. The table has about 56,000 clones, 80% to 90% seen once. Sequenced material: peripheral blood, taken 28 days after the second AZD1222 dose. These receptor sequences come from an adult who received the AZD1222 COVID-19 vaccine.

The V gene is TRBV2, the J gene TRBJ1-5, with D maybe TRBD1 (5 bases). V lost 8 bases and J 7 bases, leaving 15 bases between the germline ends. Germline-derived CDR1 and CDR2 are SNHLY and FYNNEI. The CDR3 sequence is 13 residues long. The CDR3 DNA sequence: TGTGCCAGCGGGGGGGAGGGCCAACAGCCCCAGCATTTT. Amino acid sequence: CASGGEGQQPQHF.

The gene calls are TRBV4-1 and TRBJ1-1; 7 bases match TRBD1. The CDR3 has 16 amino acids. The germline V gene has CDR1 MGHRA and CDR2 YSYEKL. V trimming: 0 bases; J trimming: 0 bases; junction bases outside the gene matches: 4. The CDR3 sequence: CASSQDVRGLNTEAFF. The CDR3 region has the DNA TGCGCCAGCAGCCAAGATGTGAGGGGGCTGAACACTGAAGCTTTCTTT.

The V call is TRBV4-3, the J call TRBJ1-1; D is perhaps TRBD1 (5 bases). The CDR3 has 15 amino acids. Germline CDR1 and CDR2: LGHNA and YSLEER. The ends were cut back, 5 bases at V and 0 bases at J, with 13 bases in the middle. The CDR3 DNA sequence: TGCGCCAGCAGCGCATGGGGCCCCGTGAACACTGAAGCTTTCTTT. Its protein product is CASSAWGPVNTEAFF.

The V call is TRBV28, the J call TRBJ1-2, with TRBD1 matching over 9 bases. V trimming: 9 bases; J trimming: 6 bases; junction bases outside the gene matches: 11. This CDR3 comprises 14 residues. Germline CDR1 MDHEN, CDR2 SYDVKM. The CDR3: CASSVDRGVNGYTF. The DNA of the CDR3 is TGTGCCAGTTCAGTGGACAGGGGAGTAAATGGCTACACCTTC.

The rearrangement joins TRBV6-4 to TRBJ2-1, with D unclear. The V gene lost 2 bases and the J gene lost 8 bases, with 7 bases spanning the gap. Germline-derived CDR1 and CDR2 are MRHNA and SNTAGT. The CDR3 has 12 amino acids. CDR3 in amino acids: CASSDGVDEQFF. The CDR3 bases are TGTGCCAGCAGTGACGGCGTCGATGAGCAGTTCTTC.

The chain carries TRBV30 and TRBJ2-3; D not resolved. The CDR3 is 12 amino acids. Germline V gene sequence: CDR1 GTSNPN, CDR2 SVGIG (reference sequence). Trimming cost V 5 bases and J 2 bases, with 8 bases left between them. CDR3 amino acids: CAWAMNTDTQYF. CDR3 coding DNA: TGTGCCTGGGCGATGAACACAGATACGCAGTATTTT. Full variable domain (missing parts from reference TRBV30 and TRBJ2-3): SQTIHQWPATLVQPVGSPLSLECTVEGTSNPNLYWYRQAAGRGLQLLFYSVGIGQISSEVPQNLSASRPQDRQFILSSKKLLLSDSGFYLCAWAMNTDTQYFGPGTRLTVL.

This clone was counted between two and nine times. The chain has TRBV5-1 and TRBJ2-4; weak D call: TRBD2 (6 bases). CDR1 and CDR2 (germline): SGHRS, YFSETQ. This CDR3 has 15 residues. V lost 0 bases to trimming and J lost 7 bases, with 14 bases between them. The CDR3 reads CASSLGAGRWNIQYF. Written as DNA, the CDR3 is TGCGCCAGCAGCTTGGGGGCAGGGAGGTGGAACATTCAGTACTTC.

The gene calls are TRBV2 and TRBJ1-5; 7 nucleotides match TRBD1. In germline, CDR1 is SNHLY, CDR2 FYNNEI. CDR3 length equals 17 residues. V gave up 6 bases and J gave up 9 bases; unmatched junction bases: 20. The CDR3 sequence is CASRREPGQDIARPQHF. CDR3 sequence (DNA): TGTGCCAGCAGAAGAGAACCTGGACAGGACATAGCCCGGCCCCAGCATTTT. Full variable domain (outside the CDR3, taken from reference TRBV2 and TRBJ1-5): EPEVTQTPSHQVTQMGQEVILRCVPISNHLYFYWYRQILGQKVEFLVSFYNNEISEKSEIFDDQFSVERPDGSNFTLKIRSTKLEDSAMYFCASRREPGQDIARPQHFGDGTRLSIL.

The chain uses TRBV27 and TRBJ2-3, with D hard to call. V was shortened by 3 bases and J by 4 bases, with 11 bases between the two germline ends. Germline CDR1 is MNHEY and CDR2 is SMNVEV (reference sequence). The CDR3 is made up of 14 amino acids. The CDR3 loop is CASSFGQFADTQYF. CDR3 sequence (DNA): TGTGCCAGCAGTTTTGGTCAGTTCGCAGATACGCAGTATTTT.

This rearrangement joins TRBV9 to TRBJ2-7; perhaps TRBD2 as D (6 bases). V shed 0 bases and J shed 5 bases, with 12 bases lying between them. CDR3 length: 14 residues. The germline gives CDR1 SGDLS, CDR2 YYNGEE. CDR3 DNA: TGTGCCAGCAGCGTAGCGGCGGGGATTCACGAGCAGTACTTC. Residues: CASSVAAGIHEQYF.